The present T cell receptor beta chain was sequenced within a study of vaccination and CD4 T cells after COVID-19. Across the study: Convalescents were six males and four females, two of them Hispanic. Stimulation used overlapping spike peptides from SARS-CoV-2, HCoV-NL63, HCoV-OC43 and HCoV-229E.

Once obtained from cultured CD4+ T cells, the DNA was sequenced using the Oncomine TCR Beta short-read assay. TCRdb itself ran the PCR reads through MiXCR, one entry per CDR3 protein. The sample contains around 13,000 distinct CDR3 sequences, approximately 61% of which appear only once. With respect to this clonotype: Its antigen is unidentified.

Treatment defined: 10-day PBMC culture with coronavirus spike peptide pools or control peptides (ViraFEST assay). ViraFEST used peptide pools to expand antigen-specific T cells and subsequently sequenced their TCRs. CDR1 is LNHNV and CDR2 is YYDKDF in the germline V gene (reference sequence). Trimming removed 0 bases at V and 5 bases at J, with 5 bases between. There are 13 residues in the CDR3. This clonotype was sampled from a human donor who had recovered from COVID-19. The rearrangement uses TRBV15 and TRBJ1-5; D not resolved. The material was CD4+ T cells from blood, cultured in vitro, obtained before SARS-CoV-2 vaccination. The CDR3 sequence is CATSRESYQPQHF. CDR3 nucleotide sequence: TGTGCCACCAGCAGAGAGTCATATCAGCCCCAGCATTTT.